This TCR beta chain was observed in a study of T cell changes during pregnancy in multiple sclerosis. V lost 7 bases and J lost 5, with 17 bases in between. Germline CDR1 is LNHDA and CDR2 is SQIVND (reference sequence). This CDR3 has 15 amino acids. Sequencing used immunoSEQ multiplex PCR; TCRdb keeps in-frame clones, though not all of them. The sample lists about 52,000 clones, about 92% occurring once. This specimen was CD4+ T cells from peripheral blood mononuclear cells, taken in the third trimester of pregnancy. The TCR comes from a female donor with multiple sclerosis, enrolled in a pregnancy study. The chain combines TRBV19 with TRBJ1-4, with no clear D. The CDR3 DNA follows: TGTGCCAGTACCTCCGACCCTAGGTGGAATGAAAAACTGTTTTTT. This gives the protein CASTSDPRWNEKLFF.